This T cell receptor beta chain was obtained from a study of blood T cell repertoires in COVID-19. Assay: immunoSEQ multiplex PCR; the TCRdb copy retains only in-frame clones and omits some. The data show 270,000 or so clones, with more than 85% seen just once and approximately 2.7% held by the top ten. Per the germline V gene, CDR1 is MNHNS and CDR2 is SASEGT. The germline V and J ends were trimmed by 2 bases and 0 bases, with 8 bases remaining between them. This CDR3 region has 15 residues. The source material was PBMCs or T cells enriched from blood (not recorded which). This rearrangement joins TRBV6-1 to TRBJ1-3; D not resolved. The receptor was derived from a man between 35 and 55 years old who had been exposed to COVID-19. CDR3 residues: CASSESPSSGNTIYF. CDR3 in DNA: TGTGCCAGCAGTGAAAGCCCGAGCTCTGGAAACACCATATATTTT.